Each of the 19 T cell receptor beta chains below was sequenced from the same sample in a study of human T cells and chemical hapten exposure. TCRdb reanalysed the RACE reads using MiXCR and keeps one entry per CDR3 protein. Of approximately 340,000 distinct CDR3 sequences detected, roughly 6.9% appear once; the ten largest clones hold around 8.2%. Time point of the sample: patch test 1, 2 weeks after DPC sensitization. The treatment: therapeutic diphenylcyclopropenone sensitization with weekly scalp DPC. Sequencing used whole blood, obtained in connection with sensitization to the hapten diphenylcyclopropenone (DPC). The source is a woman aged 18-29 years with alopecia areata. Some clones in this sample may be carry-over from other donors' samples.

The V call is TRBV24-1, the J call TRBJ1-2, with TRBD1 identical over 10 bases. Unmatched junction bases numbered 6, after V lost 3 bases and J lost 6 bases. Germline CDR1 and CDR2: KGHDR and SFDVKD. The length of the CDR3 is 15 residues. CDR3 amino acids: CATSDGTGDLHGYTF. The CDR3 DNA reads TGTGCCACCAGTGATGGGACAGGGGATCTGCATGGCTACACCTTC.

This chain links TRBV20-1 with TRBJ2-1; no firm D call. Looked up from germline, CDR1 is DFQATT and CDR2 is SNEGSKA (reference sequence). V gave up 3 bases and J gave up 0 bases, with 12 bases separating them. The CDR3 is 15 amino acids. The CDR3 sequence: CSASARGSSYNEQFF. CDR3 sequence (DNA): TGCAGTGCTAGTGCGCGCGGCAGCTCCTACAATGAGCAGTTCTTC.

This clonotype was found a few times. This chain links TRBV12-3 or TRBV12-4 with TRBJ1-1, with 8 bases lining up with TRBD1. J lost 11 bases, V lost 5 bases, and 4 bases had no gene match. CDR3 length: 11 residues. The CDR3 region is CASSIYRGAFF. The CDR3, as DNA: TGTGCCAGCAGTATCTACAGGGGGGCTTTCTTT.

This clonotype was counted only a few times. J is TRBJ1-4 and V is TRBV5-1; 9 positions agree with TRBD1. Germline CDR1 reads SGHRS; CDR2 reads YFSETQ. This CDR3 is built from 15 residues. V was pared by 4 bases and J by 7 bases, with 8 bases of the junction left unmatched. The CDR3 spells CASSRTGGDSEKLFF. The CDR3 nucleotides read TGCGCCAGCAGCCGTACAGGGGGCGACTCTGAAAAACTGTTTTTT.

This clonotype was recorded many times. The chain combines TRBV6-2 or TRBV6-3 with TRBJ2-6, with D possibly being TRBD1 (5 bases). V lost 7 bases to trimming and J lost 0 bases, with 10 bases between them. The CDR3 loop spans 15 amino acids. CDR1 MNHEY and CDR2 SVGEGT come from the germline V gene. The CDR3 reads CASTPQVSGANVLTF. In nucleotides, the CDR3 is TGTGCCAGCACCCCACAGGTCTCTGGGGCCAACGTCCTGACTTTC.

V is TRBV7-9 and J is TRBJ1-1; no reliable D call. This CDR3 has 15 residues. Germline V gene lookup returns CDR1 SEHNR and CDR2 FQNEAQ (reference sequence). The V gene lost 0 bases and the J gene lost 6 bases, with 14 bases spanning the gap. CDR3 region: CASSLAVVGRSEAFF. For the CDR3, the DNA is TGTGCCAGCAGCTTAGCGGTGGTCGGCCGGTCTGAAGCTTTCTTT. The full variable domain, in which reference TRBV7-9 and TRBJ1-1 provide the parts outside the CDR3, is DTGVSQNPRHKITKRGQNVTFRCDPISEHNRLYWYRQTLGQGPEFLTYFQNEAQLEKSRLLSDRFSAERPKGSFSTLEIQRTEQGDSAMYLCASSLAVVGRSEAFFGQGTRLTVV.

This clonotype has at least ten counts. The CDR3 reads CASGFEAFF. The CDR3 DNA reads TGTGCCAGCGGGTTCGAAGCTTTCTTT. This chain connects TRBV28 to TRBJ1-1, with D unresolved. Germline V gene sequence: CDR1 MDHEN, CDR2 SYDVKM. The CDR3 loop spans 9 amino acids. Deletions cut 8 bases from V and 8 bases from J, with 6 bases between.

This clonotype was recorded at least ten times. V usage is TRBV20-1 and J usage is TRBJ2-5, with 9 bases identical to TRBD2. CDR1 DFQATT and CDR2 SNEGSKA come from the germline V gene (reference sequence). Trimming removed 2 bases from V and 5 bases from J; junction bases left unmatched: 3. The CDR3 totals 13 residues. This chain's CDR3 is CSARLAGKETQYF. CDR3 DNA sequence: TGCAGTGCTAGACTAGCGGGGAAGGAGACCCAGTACTTC.

V and J are TRBV6-1 and TRBJ2-5; tentative D call: TRBD2 (5 bases). Germline lookup yields CDR1 MNHNS and CDR2 SASEGT. This CDR3 has 13 amino acids. Trimming stripped 6 bases from V and 2 bases from J, with 10 bases between. The CDR3 sequence: CASRSTGQETQYF. The CDR3 DNA follows: TGTGCCAGCAGAAGTACGGGACAAGAGACCCAGTACTTC.

The V call is TRBV20-1, the J call TRBJ1-2; 7 bases are a match to TRBD1. Germline values: CDR1 DFQATT, CDR2 SNEGSKA (reference sequence). The CDR3 covers 13 residues. V trimming: 6 bases; J trimming: 4 bases; junction bases outside the gene matches: 8. DNA for the CDR3: TGCAGTGCCGTCATGGAGGGGGCCTATGGCTACACCTTC. It is translated as CSAVMEGAYGYTF.

A few counts support this clonotype. The chain has TRBV6-2 or TRBV6-3 and TRBJ1-1; TRBD1 agrees at 9 bases. This CDR3 has 15 amino acids. Germline CDR1 MNHEY, CDR2 SVGEGT. V trimming: 6 bases; J trimming: 6 bases; junction bases outside the gene matches: 11. CDR3 amino acids: CASSPRTGEKPEAFF. The CDR3 DNA follows: TGTGCCAGCAGCCCTCGGACAGGGGAGAAGCCTGAAGCTTTCTTT.

The J gene is TRBJ2-3, the V gene TRBV20-1; D may be TRBD1 or TRBD2 (6 bases each). Germline loops: CDR1 DFQATT, CDR2 SNEGSKA (reference sequence). There are 15 residues in the CDR3. V was pared by 8 bases and J by 4 bases, with 22 bases between. The CDR3 nucleotides read TGCAGTATCCGCGGGACACCCCAGGTCCCAGATACGCAGTATTTT. Protein: CSIRGTPQVPDTQYF.

This clonotype was counted only a few times. This CDR3 reads CSAKAANTGELFF. For the CDR3, the DNA is TGCAGTGCTAAGGCTGCGAACACCGGGGAGCTGTTTTTT. The gene calls are TRBV20-1 and TRBJ2-2; D not resolved. V lost 4 bases and J 0 bases, leaving 6 bases between the germline ends. Looked up from germline, CDR1 is DFQATT and CDR2 is SNEGSKA (reference sequence). CDR3 length: 13 amino acids.

This clonotype was counted a few times. V gene TRBV2 combines with J gene TRBJ2-1, with D maybe TRBD1 (6 bases). Looked up from germline, CDR1 is SNHLY and CDR2 is FYNNEI. V gave up 4 bases and J gave up 0 bases, with 13 bases separating them. The CDR3 has 16 residues. CDR3: CASSVHGQSSYNEQFF. The CDR3 coding sequence is TGTGCCAGCAGTGTCCACGGACAGAGCTCCTACAATGAGCAGTTCTTC.

This clonotype was recorded many times. CDR3 in amino acids: CASSSERGGGPQETQYF. CDR3 coding DNA: TGCGCCAGCAGCTCAGAGCGGGGGGGCGGCCCGCAAGAGACCCAGTACTTC. The chain employs TRBV5-1 and TRBJ2-5, with TRBD2 identical over 10 bases. CDR3 length equals 17 residues. The germline V gene has CDR1 SGHRS and CDR2 YFSETQ. The trim removed 3 bases at V and 2 bases at J, leaving 10 bases unmatched.

This clonotype has just a few counts. The chain joins TRBV7-6 to TRBJ1-5; TRBD1 is a possible D gene (5 bases). This CDR3 has 17 residues. Germline CDR1 SGHVS, CDR2 FNYEAQ. Trimming took 3 bases from V and 1 from J, leaving 16 bases between them. The CDR3 coding sequence is TGTGCCAGCAGCTTCCGACCGCCGGGGGTGAGCAATCAGCCCCAGCATTTT. It specifies CASSFRPPGVSNQPQHF.

This clonotype was recorded many times. V usage is TRBV12-3 or TRBV12-4 and J usage is TRBJ1-3, with D tentatively TRBD1 (6 bases). Trimming stripped 2 bases from V and 0 bases from J, with 14 bases between. This CDR3 has 17 residues. CDR3 sequence reads: CASSLWPPRGSGNTIYF. Written as DNA, the CDR3 is TGTGCCAGCAGTTTATGGCCCCCCAGGGGCTCTGGAAACACCATATATTTT.

There are many counts of this clonotype. This chain links TRBV5-1 with TRBJ2-2; no reliable D call. The CDR3 runs 15 residues. The germline gives CDR1 SGHRS, CDR2 YFSETQ. The V end lost 5 bases, the J end lost 0 bases, and 11 bases lay between the germline ends. CDR3 in DNA: TGCGCCAGCAGATGGGGTTTAGCGAACACCGGGGAGCTGTTTTTT. Protein sequence: CASRWGLANTGELFF.

This clonotype was picked up a small number of times. V usage is TRBV7-8 and J usage is TRBJ1-1; D remains ambiguous. CDR3 length: 13 amino acids. Trimming shortened V by 5 bases and J by 1 base, and 8 bases separated the two germline ends. The germline CDR1 and CDR2 sequences are SGHVS and FQNEAQ. CDR3 sequence: CASSINRNTEAFF. CDR3 bases: TGTGCCAGCAGCATCAACAGGAACACTGAAGCTTTCTTT.